The clone carrying this T cell receptor beta chain has a handful of counts. Its matching antigen is unknown. Trimming shortened V by 3 bases and J by 0 bases, and 11 bases separated the two germline ends. Germline V gene data show CDR1 as SNHLY and CDR2 as FYNNEI. There are 15 residues in the CDR3. This sample was taken from a study of blood T cells in healthy people across ages. Study-wide points: With age, beta diversity per million T cells declined roughly linearly, significantly by about 37. Estimated diversity that came from one million T cells was considered an underestimate.

For the second PCR, which ran for about 6 to 12 cycles, a sample-barcoded 5' primer and a J-beta primer mix were used. At least 3 million CDR3-containing paired-end reads were obtained per sample. One entry per CDR3 protein, called by TCRdb with MiXCR from the 5' RACE reads. Here the sample spans about 1.4 million distinct CDR3 sequences, roughly 64% being singletons. The chain combines TRBV2 with TRBJ1-2; D may be TRBD1 (5 bases). The sample consisted of blood. The source is a man aged 18 to 29 in good health. CDR3 nucleotide sequence: TGTGCCAGCAGTGATAGCGGGGCTGCTAACTATGGCTACACCTTC. The encoded protein is CASSDSGAANYGYTF. Using reference TRBV2 and TRBJ1-2 for the parts outside the CDR3, the full variable domain is EPEVTQTPSHQVTQMGQEVILRCVPISNHLYFYWYRQILGQKVEFLVSFYNNEISEKSEIFDDQFSVERPDGSNFTLKIRSTKLEDSAMYFCASSDSGAANYGYTFGSGTRLTVV.